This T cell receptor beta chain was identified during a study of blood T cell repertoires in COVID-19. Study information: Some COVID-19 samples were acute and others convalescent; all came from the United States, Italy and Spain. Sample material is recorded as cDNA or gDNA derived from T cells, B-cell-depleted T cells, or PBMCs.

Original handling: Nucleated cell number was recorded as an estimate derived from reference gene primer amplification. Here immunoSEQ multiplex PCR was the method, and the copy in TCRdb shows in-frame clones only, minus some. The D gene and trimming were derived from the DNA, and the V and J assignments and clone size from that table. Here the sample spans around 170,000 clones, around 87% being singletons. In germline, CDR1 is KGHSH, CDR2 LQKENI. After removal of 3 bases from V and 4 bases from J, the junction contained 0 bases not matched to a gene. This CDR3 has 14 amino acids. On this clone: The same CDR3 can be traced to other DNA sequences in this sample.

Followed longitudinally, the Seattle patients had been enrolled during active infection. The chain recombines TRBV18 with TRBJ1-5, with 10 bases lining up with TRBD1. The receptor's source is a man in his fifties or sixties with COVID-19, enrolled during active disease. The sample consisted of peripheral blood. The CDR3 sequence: CASSPGQGNQPQHF. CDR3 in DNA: TGTGCCAGCTCACCGGGACAGGGGAATCAGCCCCAGCATTTT.